This T cell receptor beta chain was identified during a study of graft-versus-host responses after intestinal transplantation. Study summary: Induction with anti-thymocyte globulin, then tacrolimus and steroids for three to four years, was given to all recipients. Study outcomes and limitations: Individuals who had graft-donor T cell macrochimerism had allografts that showed high graft-versus-host to host-versus-graft clonal ratios.

To note about this clone: Its specificity is unknown.

Measured with immunoSEQ multiplex PCR; TCRdb has only the in-frame clones, and not every one. The table includes about 92,000 clones, under 95% detected once. The CDR3 spans 17 residues. V was pared by 2 bases and J by 1 base, with 16 bases between. Per germline, CDR1 SGHDT and CDR2 YYEEEE. The sequenced sample was unstimulated CD8+ T cells sorted from spleen or lymph node cells, obtained before intestinal transplant. This receptor was identified in a human donor who received an intestinal transplant. This sequence joins TRBV5-6 and TRBJ2-1; D is possibly TRBD2 (6 bases). DNA for the CDR3: TGTGCCAGCAGCTTTAGCGGTCCCTTGGGGTCCTACAATGAGCAGTTCTTC. Residues: CASSFSGPLGSYNEQFF.